One and the same sample provided the 30 T cell receptor beta chains below, sequenced in a study of T cell responses to AZD1222 COVID-19 vaccine. TCRdb's copy holds only in-frame clones and misses some; the assay was immunoSEQ multiplex PCR. The table records some 120,000 clones, roughly 87% of them present only once. The material was peripheral blood, obtained on day 0 of AZD1222 vaccination. All receptors come from an adult in good health.

The chain has TRBV7-9 and TRBJ2-7; 9 nucleotides agree with TRBD1. Germline V gene sequence: CDR1 SEHNR, CDR2 FQNEAQ (reference sequence). This CDR3 comprises 18 residues. Trimming at V came to 5 bases and at J to 0 bases, leaving 14 bases not matched to a gene. CDR3 nucleotides: TGTGCCAGCAGCCCCGGGGGTCGTGGGACAGGGAGCTCCTACGAGCAGTACTTC. As protein: CASSPGGRGTGSSYEQYF.

V and J are TRBV2 and TRBJ2-1; possibly TRBD1 for D (5 bases). Germline V gene lookup returns CDR1 SNHLY and CDR2 FYNNEI. V lost 2 bases and J 9 bases, leaving 8 bases between the germline ends. The CDR3 is 12 amino acids. In nucleotides, the CDR3 is TGTGCCAGCAGTGAACTGGGGCCTGAGCAGTTCTTC. Protein: CASSELGPEQFF.

This chain uses TRBV27 with TRBJ1-6, with 7 bases identical to TRBD1. The CDR3 has 20 residues. V dropped 2 bases and J dropped 6; count of bases not matched to a gene: 19. Germline CDR1 reads MNHEY; CDR2 reads SMNVEV (reference sequence). The CDR3 here is CASSLRYPNTGDVGNSPLHF. DNA of the CDR3: TGTGCCAGCAGTTTACGATACCCAAATACAGGGGATGTAGGTAATTCACCCCTCCACTTT.

The rearrangement links TRBV19 to TRBJ1-5, with unresolved D. This CDR3 contains 13 residues. The V gene's germline CDR1 is LNHDA and CDR2 SQIVND (reference sequence). V lost 7 bases to trimming and J lost 7 bases, with 14 bases between them. The CDR3 reads CASTLPPTQPQHF. In nucleotides, the CDR3 is TGTGCCAGTACTTTGCCCCCAACCCAGCCCCAGCATTTT.

The V call is TRBV5-1, the J call TRBJ1-1; tentative D call: TRBD1 (6 bases). Trimming removed 1 base from V and 4 bases from J, with 14 bases in between. Per the germline V gene, CDR1 is SGHRS and CDR2 is YFSETQ. The CDR3 extends over 15 amino acids. The CDR3 nucleotides are TGCGCCAGCAGCTTGCGGGGGGGCGCAGGCACTGAAGCTTTCTTT. This encodes CASSLRGGAGTEAFF.

Of note for this clone: The junction does not match germline at one end; this may be a read error. The chain combines TRBV11-2 with TRBJ2-7; D is ambiguous. Germline V gene lookup returns CDR1 SGHAT and CDR2 FQNNGV. The CDR3 is 15 amino acids. CDR3 amino acids: CASSFIKAGSHEQYF. The CDR3 DNA sequence: TGTGCCAGCAGCTTTATAAAGGCAGGCTCCCACGAGCAGTACTTC.

V and J are TRBV15 and TRBJ1-3; possibly TRBD1 for D (5 bases). The V end lost 7 bases, the J end lost 0 bases, and 13 bases lay between the germline ends. Germline CDR1 LNHNV, CDR2 YYDKDF (reference sequence). The CDR3 runs to 15 residues. Here the CDR3 DNA reads TGTGCCACCAACCCCGGGGGATACTCTGGAAACACCATATATTTT. This sequence encodes CATNPGGYSGNTIYF.

V and J are TRBV14 and TRBJ2-1, with D perhaps matching TRBD1 (5 bases). The CDR3 consists of 14 residues. V was trimmed by 1 base and J by 9 bases, leaving 13 bases between them. Germline V CDR1 and CDR2: SGHDN, FVKESK. The CDR3 region is CASSQGRVRSEQFF. The CDR3 DNA reads as TGTGCCAGCAGCCAAGGCAGGGTCCGGAGTGAGCAGTTCTTC.

The chain carries TRBV13 and TRBJ1-5, with D possibly being TRBD1 (5 bases). V was clipped by 4 bases and J by 6 bases, with 13 bases between them. Per germline, CDR1 PRHDT and CDR2 FYEKMQ (reference sequence). The CDR3 length is 14 residues. CDR3 in DNA: TGTGCCAGCAGCTCGGGGCAGATCGGTCAGCCCCAGCATTTT. It specifies CASSSGQIGQPQHF.

This sequence joins TRBV6-5 and TRBJ2-2; D gene uncertain. The V and J ends lost 10 bases and 4 bases respectively, with 10 bases between them. CDR3 length: 12 residues. CDR1 and CDR2 (germline): MNHEY, SVGAGI. The CDR3 protein is CATRAVTGELFF. CDR3 nucleotides: TGTGCCACCCGGGCGGTCACCGGGGAGCTGTTTTTT.

The V gene is TRBV10-3, the J gene TRBJ1-2; D is undetermined. The CDR3 covers 13 residues. From germline, CDR1 is ENHRY and CDR2 SYGVKD. Trimming stripped 0 bases from V and 0 bases from J, with 2 bases between. In nucleotides, the CDR3 is TGTGCCATCAGTGAGTCGGCTAACTATGGCTACACCTTC. Its protein product is CAISESANYGYTF.

The J gene is TRBJ1-2, the V gene TRBV7-2; 8 positions match TRBD1. CDR1 is SGHTA and CDR2 is FQGNSA in the germline V gene. With V trimmed by 1 base and J by 0 bases, 4 bases remained unmatched. The CDR3 extends over 16 amino acids. CDR3 DNA: TGTGCCAGCAGCTTAGGGGGGACAGGTTCTAACTATGGCTACACCTTC. It translates to CASSLGGTGSNYGYTF.

The J gene is TRBJ1-1, the V gene TRBV3-1 (or the pseudogene TRBV3-2), with D unclear. Germline V gene data show CDR1 as LGHDT and CDR2 as YNNKEL (reference sequence). V lost 1 base and J 1 base, leaving 4 bases between the germline ends. The CDR3 spans 13 residues. The CDR3 DNA follows: TGTGCCAGCAGCCAAGGGGCGAACACTGAAGCTTTCTTT. It encodes CASSQGANTEAFF.

The chain has TRBV6-5 and TRBJ1-3; D is perhaps TRBD1 (6 bases). Trimming removed 3 bases from V and 3 bases from J, with 12 bases in between. This CDR3 is 15 amino acids long. In germline, CDR1 is MNHEY, CDR2 SVGAGI. Written as DNA, the CDR3 is TGTGCCAGCAGTTATAGGGGGTTCGGTGGAAACACCATATATTTT. Amino acids: CASSYRGFGGNTIYF.

This clone was detected once. At one of its ends the junction is not consistent with the germline gene, which may arise from a read error. V gene TRBV2 combines with J gene TRBJ1-5; 9 bases agree with TRBD1. The CDR3 contains 16 residues. Germline V lookup: CDR1 SNHLY, CDR2 FYNNEI. In DNA form, the CDR3 reads TGTGCCAGCAGCGAAGGACAGGGGAATAGCAATCAGCCCCAGCATTTT. Translation: CASSEGQGNSNQPQHF.

V is TRBV5-4 and J is TRBJ2-7; TRBD1 aligns across 11 bases. V trimming: 4 bases; J trimming: 9 bases; junction bases outside the gene matches: 9. The germline V gene has CDR1 SGHNT and CDR2 YYREEE (reference sequence). The CDR3 runs to 14 residues. The CDR3 DNA is TGTGCCAGCAGCGCAACCGGGACAGGGGGAATGCAGTACTTC. Its protein product is CASSATGTGGMQYF.

The chain couples TRBV19 to TRBJ1-5, with 7 positions matching TRBD1. The CDR3 consists of 15 residues. Germline lookup yields CDR1 LNHDA and CDR2 SQIVND (reference sequence). After removal of 7 bases from V and 3 bases from J, the junction contained 9 bases not matched to a gene. The CDR3 DNA reads TGTGCCAGTATGGGTAGGGGGCCCTCCAATCAGCCCCAGCATTTT. Amino acids: CASMGRGPSNQPQHF.

This rearrangement joins TRBV5-1 to TRBJ1-3, with D perhaps TRBD1 (6 bases). With 0 bases removed from V and 3 bases from J, the gap between germline ends came to 10 bases. Germline values: CDR1 SGHRS, CDR2 YFSETQ. The CDR3 runs to 15 residues. Here the CDR3 DNA reads TGCGCCAGCAGCTTGGAAGGGGGAATTGGAAACACCATATATTTT. Protein sequence: CASSLEGGIGNTIYF. The full variable domain, with the rest looked up from reference TRBV5-1 and TRBJ1-3, is KAGVTQTPRYLIKTRGQQVTLSCSPISGHRSVSWYQQTPGQGLQFLFEYFSETQRNKGNFPGRFSGRQFSNSRSEMNVSTLELGDSALYLCASSLEGGIGNTIYFGEGSWLTVV.

This rearrangement joins TRBV19 to TRBJ1-4, with D perhaps matching TRBD1 (6 bases). The CDR3 spans 14 residues. Germline values: CDR1 LNHDA, CDR2 SQIVND (reference sequence). V lost 5 bases, J lost 3 bases, and 10 bases lay in between. The chain's CDR3 is CASSPGASNEKLFF. In nucleotides, the CDR3 is TGTGCCAGTAGTCCGGGGGCTTCTAATGAAAAACTGTTTTTT.

V usage is TRBV7-2 and J usage is TRBJ2-2, with D unclear. Trimming took 2 bases from V and 0 from J, leaving 7 bases between them. Germline CDR1 is SGHTA and CDR2 is FQGNSA. The CDR3 is 15 residues long. The CDR3 loop reads CASSLITSNTGELFF. The CDR3 nucleotides are TGTGCCAGCAGCTTAATCACGTCGAACACCGGGGAGCTGTTTTTT.

V usage is TRBV6-4 and J usage is TRBJ2-7; perhaps TRBD2 as D (6 bases). The V gene lost 6 bases and the J gene lost 0 bases, with 12 bases spanning the gap. The germline gives CDR1 MRHNA, CDR2 SNTAGT. The CDR3 is 14 residues long. CDR3 nucleotides: TGTGCCAGCAGCCGGGACTCTAGCTCCTACGAGCAGTACTTC. It translates to CASSRDSSSYEQYF.

This clone was detected only once. The V call is TRBV5-1, the J call TRBJ2-1, with 8 nucleotides matching TRBD2. Germline V lookup: CDR1 SGHRS, CDR2 YFSETQ. This CDR3 spans 15 amino acids. Germline trimming cut 0 bases from V and 7 bases from J; bases unmatched to any gene: 6. CDR3 DNA: TGCGCCAGCAGCTTGGACCGGGGGGGCTGGAATGAGCAGTTCTTC. This codes for CASSLDRGGWNEQFF.

V gene TRBV24-1 combines with J gene TRBJ2-1; D gene unclear. Germline V gene lookup returns CDR1 KGHDR and CDR2 SFDVKD. The CDR3 is 11 residues long. Between the trimmed V and J ends, which lost 6 bases and 9 bases, there was a span of 8 bases. Here the CDR3 DNA reads TGTGCCACCAGTTACCTTCGTGAGCAGTTCTTC. This translates into CATSYLREQFF.

The sample holds one count of this clone. The chain uses TRBV28 and TRBJ1-4; TRBD1 matches at 7 bases. Trimming removed 6 bases from V and 7 bases from J; junction bases left unmatched: 8. Per germline, CDR1 MDHEN and CDR2 SYDVKM. The CDR3 is 14 residues long. CDR3 sequence (DNA): TGTGCCAGCAGCCCGGGACAGCAGCGTGAAAAACTGTTTTTT. Protein: CASSPGQQREKLFF.

The V and J genes are TRBV5-4 and TRBJ1-6; TRBD1 matches at 11 bases. Germline CDR1 SGHNT, CDR2 YYREEE (reference sequence). The V and J ends lost 4 bases and 9 bases, in that order; junction bases with no gene match: 6. This CDR3 has 15 residues. DNA of the CDR3: TGTGCCAGCAGCAGCGGACAGGGGGCGAGTTCACCCCTCCACTTT. It yields the protein CASSSGQGASSPLHF. The full variable domain, completed using reference TRBV5-4 and TRBJ1-6, is ETGVTQSPTHLIKTRGQQVTLRCSSQSGHNTVSWYQQALGQGPQFIFQYYREEENGRGNFPPRFSGLQFPNYSSELNVNALELDDSALYLCASSSGQGASSPLHFGNGTRLTVT.

This rearrangement joins TRBV19 to TRBJ1-5; D may be TRBD1 (5 bases). Germline V gene data show CDR1 as LNHDA and CDR2 as SQIVND (reference sequence). The V gene lost 7 bases and the J gene lost 7 bases, with 23 bases spanning the gap. The CDR3 is 16 amino acids. CDR3 in amino acids: CASNQGAEVRRQPQHF. The DNA of the CDR3 is TGTGCCAGTAACCAGGGCGCAGAGGTTCGTCGGCAGCCCCAGCATTTT.

The J gene is TRBJ1-1, the V gene TRBV6-5; unclear D gene. The germline V gene encodes CDR1 MNHEY and CDR2 SVGAGI. The length of the CDR3 is 15 residues. The V end lost 1 base, the J end lost 1 base, and 10 bases lay between the germline ends. The CDR3 loop reads CASSYFAGSNTEAFF. In DNA, the CDR3 is TGTGCCAGCAGTTACTTCGCCGGATCGAACACTGAAGCTTTCTTT.

The chain carries TRBV27 and TRBJ1-1; D may be TRBD1 (5 bases). The germline V and J ends were trimmed by 0 bases and 5 bases, with 16 bases remaining between them. Germline V gene sequence: CDR1 MNHEY, CDR2 SMNVEV (reference sequence). The CDR3 covers 16 residues. CDR3 sequence: CASSLSRGGPTTEAFF. The CDR3 DNA reads TGTGCCAGCAGTTTATCGAGGGGCGGTCCAACGACTGAAGCTTTCTTT.

The chain has TRBV7-3 and TRBJ2-2, with a weak D call TRBD2 (6 bases). V was trimmed by 8 bases and J by 3 bases, leaving 16 bases between them. Looked up from germline, CDR1 is SGHTA and CDR2 is FQGTGA. This CDR3 has 15 amino acids. CDR3 in amino acids: CASHLTGGHTGELFF. Written as DNA, the CDR3 is TGTGCCAGCCATCTTACCGGGGGTCACACCGGGGAGCTGTTTTTT.

The chain links TRBV6-1 to TRBJ1-6; possibly TRBD1 for D (5 bases). CDR1 is MNHNS, CDR2 SASEGT, per germline. The CDR3 covers 20 residues. V dropped 0 bases and J dropped 3 bases, with 21 bases sitting between them. The CDR3 sequence: CASSEAKILERGYYNSPLHF. The CDR3 bases are TGTGCCAGCAGTGAAGCGAAGATTCTGGAGAGGGGTTACTATAATTCACCCCTCCACTTT.